Reported below is one T cell receptor (beta chain). What antigen it recognizes has not been identified. The sample holds no much larger clone one base away, and base qualities are not on file. This record comes from a study of siplizumab effects on memory and regulatory T cells (dated by TCRdb to about 2019). Study-wide context: The effect of the anti-CD2 antibody siplizumab on alloreactive T-cell subsets was examined in allogeneic mixed lymphocyte reactions constructed from human PBMCs. Overall study results and their limits: Among mappable alloreactive CD4+ clones, an average Treg-derived fraction of about 70% was observed with siplizumab, compared with approximately 30% in control reactions. Sequences below about 10^-5 frequency were poorly captured, so only a minor fraction of alloreactive clones could be mapped to unstimulated subsets. Siplizumab significantly reduced the cumulative frequency of alloreactive sequences traceable to unstimulated CD4+ memory T cells. The suppressive function of proliferating Tregs from siplizumab cultures was not functionally confirmed. For roughly 80-95% of proliferating CD4+ or CD8+ clones, no naive or memory phenotype could be assigned. Compared with memory T cells, unstimulated naive T cells appeared more diverse, and naive cells seemed to make a substantial contribution to the alloresponse.

Libraries were built with the immunoSEQ multiplex PCR assay. Each sample had about 10^5 TCR templates assayed by the deep sequencing platform. Genomic DNA extracted from sorted T cells was the material used for TCRbeta CDR3 sequencing. For the original study's pipeline: The R programming language was used for clonal analysis of TCRbeta CDR3 data. Unstimulated samples were compared with post-reaction CFSE-low samples to define alloreactive CD4+ and CD8+ clones. Regulatory or non-regulatory origin was assigned to alloreactive CD4+ clones by matching of sequences to sorted unstimulated Treg and non-Treg repertoires. TCRdb retrieved this table from immuneACCESS and kept in-frame rearrangements only. Not all clones are present; in checked studies, unresolved V genes account for under half, and no reason is known for the remainder. The V and J calls and clone size are taken from that table; D and trimming were inferred from the DNA. Counted in this sample were 62,000 or so clones; approximately 87% of them appeared once. About 3.8% of the sample is in the top ten clones.

In addition, sequencing in three donor pairs included unstimulated CD8+ effector memory subsets alongside CD4+ naive, CD8+ naive, CD8+ TEMRA and CD4+ memory subsets. TCRbeta CDR3 sequencing was performed on sorted unstimulated T cells and on proliferating T cells recovered from mixed lymphocyte reactions. Fresh whole blood from around 11 HLA-typed healthy donors was used to isolate PBMCs. V and J lose 5 bases and 5 bases, and a span of 16 bases separates them. The CDR1 and CDR2 encoded by the germline V gene are MNHEY and SVGAGI. Reading from cysteine to phenylalanine, the CDR3 counts 15 amino acids. Only the CDR3 region is kept as DNA, spanning 45 bases read in frame from base 1.

Sequenced sample: memory CD4+ T cells sorted from blood. The cell subset or site tag for this specimen amounts to: unstimulated CD4+ memory T cells. The chain joins TRBV6-5 to TRBJ2-1; the D gene is perhaps TRBD2, on 6 matching bases. The receptor's source is a human donor in good health. The nucleotides are TGTGCCAGCAGTCCCCCCGCGGGACTCAACAATGAGCAGTTCTTC. Its amino acids are CASSPPAGLNNEQFF.